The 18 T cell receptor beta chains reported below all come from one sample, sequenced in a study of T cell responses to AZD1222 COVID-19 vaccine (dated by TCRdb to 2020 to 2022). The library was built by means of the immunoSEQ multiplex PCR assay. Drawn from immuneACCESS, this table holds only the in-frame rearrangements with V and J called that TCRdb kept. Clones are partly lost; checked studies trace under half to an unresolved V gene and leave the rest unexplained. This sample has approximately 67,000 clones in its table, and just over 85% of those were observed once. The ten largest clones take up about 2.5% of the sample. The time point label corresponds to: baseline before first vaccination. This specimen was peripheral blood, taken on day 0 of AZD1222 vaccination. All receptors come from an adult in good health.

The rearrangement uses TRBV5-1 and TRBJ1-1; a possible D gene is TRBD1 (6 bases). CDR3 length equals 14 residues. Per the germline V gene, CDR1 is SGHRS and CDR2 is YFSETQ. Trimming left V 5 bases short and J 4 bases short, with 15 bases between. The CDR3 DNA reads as TGCGCCAGCAGAGGGGGAGTGGGAGGCACTGAAGCTTTCTTT. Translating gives CASRGGVGGTEAFF.

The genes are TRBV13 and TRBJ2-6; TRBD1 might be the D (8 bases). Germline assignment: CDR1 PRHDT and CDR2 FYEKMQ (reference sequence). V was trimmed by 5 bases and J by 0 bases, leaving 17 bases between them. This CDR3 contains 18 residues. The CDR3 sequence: CASSERDRLSSGANVLTF. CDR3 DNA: TGTGCCAGCAGCGAGCGGGACAGGCTTAGCTCTGGGGCCAACGTCCTGACTTTC.

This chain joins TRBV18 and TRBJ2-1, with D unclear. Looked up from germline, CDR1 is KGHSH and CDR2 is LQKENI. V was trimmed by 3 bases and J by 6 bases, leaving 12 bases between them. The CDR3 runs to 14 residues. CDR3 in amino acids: CASSPNFNGNEQFF. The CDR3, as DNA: TGTGCCAGCTCACCGAACTTTAATGGCAATGAGCAGTTCTTC.

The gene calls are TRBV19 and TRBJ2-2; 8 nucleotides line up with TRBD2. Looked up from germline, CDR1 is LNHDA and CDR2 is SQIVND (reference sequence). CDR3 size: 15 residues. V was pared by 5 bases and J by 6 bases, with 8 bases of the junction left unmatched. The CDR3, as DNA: TGTGCCAGTAGTCTCGAGCGGGGGATCCCCGGGGAGCTGTTTTTT. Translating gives CASSLERGIPGELFF.

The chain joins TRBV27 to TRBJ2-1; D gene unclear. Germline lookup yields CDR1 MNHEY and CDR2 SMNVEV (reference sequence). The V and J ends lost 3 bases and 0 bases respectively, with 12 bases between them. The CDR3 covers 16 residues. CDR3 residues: CASSFRNNPSYNEQFF. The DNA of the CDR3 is TGTGCCAGCAGTTTTAGGAACAATCCCTCCTACAATGAGCAGTTCTTC.

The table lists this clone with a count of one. CDR3: CASSVLSNEQFF. The CDR3 DNA reads TGTGCCAGCAGCGTATTAAGCAATGAGCAGTTCTTC. The gene calls are TRBV9 and TRBJ2-1; D unresolved. Germline V lookup: CDR1 SGDLS, CDR2 YYNGEE. The CDR3 is made up of 12 amino acids. The germline V and J ends were trimmed by 1 base and 6 bases, with 5 bases remaining between them.

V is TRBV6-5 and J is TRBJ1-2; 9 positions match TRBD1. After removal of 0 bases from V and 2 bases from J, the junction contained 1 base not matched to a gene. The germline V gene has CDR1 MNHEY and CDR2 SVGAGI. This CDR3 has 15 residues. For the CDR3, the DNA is TGTGCCAGCAGTTACTCCGGGACAGGGAACTATGGCTACACCTTC. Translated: CASSYSGTGNYGYTF.

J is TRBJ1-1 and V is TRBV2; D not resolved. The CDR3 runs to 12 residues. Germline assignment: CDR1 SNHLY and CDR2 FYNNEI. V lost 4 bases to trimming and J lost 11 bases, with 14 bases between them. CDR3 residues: CASSGGVGFAFF. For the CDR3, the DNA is TGTGCCAGCAGTGGCGGTGTGGGGTTCGCTTTCTTT.

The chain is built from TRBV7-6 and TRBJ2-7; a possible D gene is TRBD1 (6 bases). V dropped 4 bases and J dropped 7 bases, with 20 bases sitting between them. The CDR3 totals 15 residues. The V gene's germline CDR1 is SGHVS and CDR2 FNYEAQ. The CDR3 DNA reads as TGTGCCAGCAGCTCGAGCCGGACAGAACTGGAGGAGCAGTACTTC. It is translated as CASSSSRTELEEQYF.

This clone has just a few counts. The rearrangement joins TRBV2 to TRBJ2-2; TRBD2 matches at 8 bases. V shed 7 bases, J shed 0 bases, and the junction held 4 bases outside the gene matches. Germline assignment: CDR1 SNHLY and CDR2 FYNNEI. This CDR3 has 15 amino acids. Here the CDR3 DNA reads TGTGCCAGCAACAGAGCGGGAGCGAACACCGGGGAGCTGTTTTTT. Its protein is CASNRAGANTGELFF. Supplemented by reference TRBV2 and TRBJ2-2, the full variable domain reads EPEVTQTPSHQVTQMGQEVILRCVPISNHLYFYWYRQILGQKVEFLVSFYNNEISEKSEIFDDQFSVERPDGSNFTLKIRSTKLEDSAMYFCASNRAGANTGELFFGEGSRLTVL.

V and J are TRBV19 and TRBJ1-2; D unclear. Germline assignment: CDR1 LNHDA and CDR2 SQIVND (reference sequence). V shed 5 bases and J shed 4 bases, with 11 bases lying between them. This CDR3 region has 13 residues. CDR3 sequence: CASSFHSGYGYTF. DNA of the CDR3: TGTGCCAGTAGTTTCCACTCAGGCTATGGCTACACCTTC.

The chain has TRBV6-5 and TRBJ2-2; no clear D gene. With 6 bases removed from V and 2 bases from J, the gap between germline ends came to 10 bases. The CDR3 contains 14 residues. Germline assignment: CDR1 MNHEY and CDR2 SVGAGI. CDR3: CASSQVDNTGELFF. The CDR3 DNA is TGTGCCAGCAGCCAAGTGGACAACACCGGGGAGCTGTTTTTT.

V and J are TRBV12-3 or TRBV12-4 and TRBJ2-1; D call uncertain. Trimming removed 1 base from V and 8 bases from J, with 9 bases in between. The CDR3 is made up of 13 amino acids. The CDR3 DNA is TGTGCCAGCAGTTTAGGGACGCTGGATGAGCAGTTCTTC. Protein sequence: CASSLGTLDEQFF.

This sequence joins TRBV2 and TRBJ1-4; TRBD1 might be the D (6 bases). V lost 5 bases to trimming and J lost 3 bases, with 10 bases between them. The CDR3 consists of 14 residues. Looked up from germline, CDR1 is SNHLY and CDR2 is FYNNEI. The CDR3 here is CASSQGLANEKLFF. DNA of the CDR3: TGTGCCAGCAGTCAGGGGTTGGCTAATGAAAAACTGTTTTTT.

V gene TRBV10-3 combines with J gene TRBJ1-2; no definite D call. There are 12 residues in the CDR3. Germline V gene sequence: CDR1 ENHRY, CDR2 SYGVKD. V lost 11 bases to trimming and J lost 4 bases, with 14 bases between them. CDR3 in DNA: TGTGCCTCCTTTGGTGGGAGCTATGGCTACACCTTC. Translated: CASFGGSYGYTF.

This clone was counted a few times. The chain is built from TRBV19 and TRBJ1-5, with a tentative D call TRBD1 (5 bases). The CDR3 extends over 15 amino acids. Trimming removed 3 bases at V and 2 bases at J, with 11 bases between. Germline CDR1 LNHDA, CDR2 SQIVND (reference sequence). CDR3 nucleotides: TGTGCCAGTAGTATTGAGGGGTTACGCAATCAGCCCCAGCATTTT. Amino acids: CASSIEGLRNQPQHF.

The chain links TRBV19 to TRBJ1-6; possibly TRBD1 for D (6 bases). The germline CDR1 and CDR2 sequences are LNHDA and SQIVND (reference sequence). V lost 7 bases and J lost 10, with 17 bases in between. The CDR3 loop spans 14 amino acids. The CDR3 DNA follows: TGTGCCAGTAATTCCGGGACATGGATATCACCCCTCCACTTT. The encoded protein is CASNSGTWISPLHF.

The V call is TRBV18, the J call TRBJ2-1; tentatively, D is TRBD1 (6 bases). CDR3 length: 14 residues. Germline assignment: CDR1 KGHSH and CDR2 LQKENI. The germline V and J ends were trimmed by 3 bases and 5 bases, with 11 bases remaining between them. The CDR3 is CASSPMAGDNEQFF. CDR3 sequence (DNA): TGTGCCAGCTCACCGATGGCAGGGGACAATGAGCAGTTCTTC.